The rows below give T cell receptor beta chains drawn from one sample of a study of blood T cells in healthy people across ages. From the 5' RACE reads, TCRdb called clonotypes with MiXCR, one entry per CDR3 protein. Found here are about 1.1 million distinct CDR3 sequences, about two fifths of them singletons; the top ten hold roughly 14%. The sample comprised blood. All receptors come from a man between 18 and 35 years old in good health. The CDR3 runs from the conserved cysteine through the conserved F or W. Fields, in order: CDR3 length, D gene, V gene, CDR3 protein. D genes are given only for firm matches.

15,-,TRBV12-3/TRBV12-4,CASSLFGGSSYGYTF
14,TRBD2,TRBV6-1,CASSTGGSPPAQYF
13,-,TRBV19,CASWALSTGELFF
15,TRBD2,TRBV28,CASSSLAGGPGELFF
16,TRBD1,TRBV12-3/TRBV12-4,CASSPRGGQGDKKLFF
13,-,TRBV19,CASSTPGIYGYTF
12,-,TRBV6-6,CASSRADQPQHF
17,-,TRBV12-3/TRBV12-4,CASSPGRGASYNSPLHF
14,-,TRBV15,CATSRDLSEETQYF
17,TRBD1,TRBV5-1,CASSVGQPLKGNSPLHF
13,-,TRBV7-9,CASSLSGEHEQFF
16,-,TRBV4-2,CASSQGGQISREKLFF
15,-,TRBV20-1,CSARDSNRGNNEQYF
16,-,TRBV7-2,CASSFGLDHYNSPLHF
14,-,TRBV6-5,CASSPGKRASGYTF
14,TRBD2,TRBV12-3/TRBV12-4,CASSFWTSGQKRYF
16,TRBD1,TRBV6-5,CASSYIGTGVRYGYTF
14,TRBD2,TRBV12-3/TRBV12-4,CASSERDLYNEQFF
14,TRBD1,TRBV4-2,CASSQSDRENGYTF
16,-,TRBV7-7,CASSFRHRATNEKLFF
12,-,TRBV20-1,CSAIDSNQPQHF
16,-,TRBV4-1,CASSQERGAEDEKLFF
15,-,TRBV6-6,CASSDQTRGTYEQYF
14,-,TRBV20-1,CSAVPGVTLETQYF
16,TRBD1,TRBV7-9,CASSSRDRGLQETQYF
14,-,TRBV5-1,CASKPQSGNNEQFF